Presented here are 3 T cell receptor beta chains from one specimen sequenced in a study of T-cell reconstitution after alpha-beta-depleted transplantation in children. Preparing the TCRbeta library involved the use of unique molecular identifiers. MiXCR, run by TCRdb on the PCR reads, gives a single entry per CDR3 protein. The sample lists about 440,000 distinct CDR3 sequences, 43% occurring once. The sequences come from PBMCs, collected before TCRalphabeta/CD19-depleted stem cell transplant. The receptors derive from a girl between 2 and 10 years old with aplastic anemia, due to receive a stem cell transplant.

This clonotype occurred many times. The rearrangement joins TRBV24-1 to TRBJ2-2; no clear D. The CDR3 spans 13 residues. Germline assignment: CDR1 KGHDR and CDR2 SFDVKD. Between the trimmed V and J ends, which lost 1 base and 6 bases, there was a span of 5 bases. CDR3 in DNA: TGTGCCACCAGTGATTTTGGGTCCGGGGAGCTGTTTTTT. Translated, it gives CATSDFGSGELFF.

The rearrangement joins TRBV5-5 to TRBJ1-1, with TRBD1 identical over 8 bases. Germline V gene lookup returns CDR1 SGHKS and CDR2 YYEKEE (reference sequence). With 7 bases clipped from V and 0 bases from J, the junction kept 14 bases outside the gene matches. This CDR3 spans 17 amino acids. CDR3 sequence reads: CASVSSGRGHMNTEAFF. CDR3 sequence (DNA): TGTGCCAGCGTTAGCTCCGGCAGGGGGCACATGAACACTGAAGCTTTCTTT.

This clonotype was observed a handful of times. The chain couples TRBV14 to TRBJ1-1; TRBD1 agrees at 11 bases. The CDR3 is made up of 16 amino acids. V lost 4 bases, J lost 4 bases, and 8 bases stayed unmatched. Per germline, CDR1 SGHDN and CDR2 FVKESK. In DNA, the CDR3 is TGTGCCAGCAGCCGACGGACAGGGGGCCTGAGCACTGAAGCTTTCTTT. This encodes CASSRRTGGLSTEAFF.